A single sample gave rise to the 3 T cell receptor beta chains below, sequenced in a study of cytomegalovirus exposure and HLA in healthy donors. Use of 60 Vbeta and 13 Jbeta primers characterized the PCR. Sequenced by immunoSEQ multiplex PCR; TCRdb stores in-frame clones only, minus some. Among 63,000 or so clones listed, 60% to 80% were seen once. Material: PBMCs. The origin of the receptors is a woman aged 25 to 39 in good health and CMV-seropositive.

The chain couples TRBV29-1 to TRBJ2-6; the D gene is possibly TRBD1 (6 bases). Between the trimmed V and J ends, which lost 7 bases and 0 bases, there was a span of 13 bases. The CDR3 totals 15 residues. Germline lookup yields CDR1 SQVTM and CDR2 ANQGSEA. CDR3 DNA sequence: TGCAGCGCTGGGGGCCCACACTCTGGGGCCAACGTCCTGACTTTC. Translating it yields CSAGGPHSGANVLTF.

This clone was picked up a small number of times. The chain couples TRBV18 to TRBJ1-4; TRBD1 matches 8 bases. The CDR3 runs to 15 residues. Germline-derived CDR1 and CDR2 are KGHSH and LQKENI. Trimming took 1 base from V and 8 from J; bases not matched to a gene: 6. CDR3 coding DNA: TGTGCCAGCTCACCACAGCAGGACAGGGAGGAAAAACTGTTTTTT. As protein: CASSPQQDREEKLFF. The complete variable domain, with remaining parts taken from reference TRBV18 and TRBJ1-4, reads NAGVMQNPRHLVRRRGQEARLRCSPMKGHSHVYWYRQLPEEGLKFMVYLQKENIIDESGMPKERFSAEFPKEGPSILRIQQVVRGDSAAYFCASSPQQDREEKLFFGSGTQLSVL.

This chain uses TRBV2 with TRBJ2-1, with 7 nucleotides matching TRBD2. There are 12 residues in the CDR3. Germline CDR1 and CDR2: SNHLY and FYNNEI. V gave up 6 bases and J gave up 14 bases; unmatched junction bases: 10. The CDR3 DNA follows: TGTGCCAGCAGGATGGGGGGAGGGCCCAAGTTCTTC. It encodes CASRMGGGPKFF.